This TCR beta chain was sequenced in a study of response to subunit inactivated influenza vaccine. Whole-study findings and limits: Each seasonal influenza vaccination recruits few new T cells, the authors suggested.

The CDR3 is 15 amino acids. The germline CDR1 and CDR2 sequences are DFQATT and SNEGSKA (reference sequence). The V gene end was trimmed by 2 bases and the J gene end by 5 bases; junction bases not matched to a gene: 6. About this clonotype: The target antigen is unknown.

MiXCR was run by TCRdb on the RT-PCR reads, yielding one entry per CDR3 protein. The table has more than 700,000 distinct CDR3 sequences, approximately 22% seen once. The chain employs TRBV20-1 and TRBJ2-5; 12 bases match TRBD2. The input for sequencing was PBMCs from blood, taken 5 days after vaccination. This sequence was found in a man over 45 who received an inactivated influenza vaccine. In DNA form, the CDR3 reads TGCAGTGCTAGAACTACTAGCGGGGGGTGGGAGACCCAGTACTTC. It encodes CSARTTSGGWETQYF.